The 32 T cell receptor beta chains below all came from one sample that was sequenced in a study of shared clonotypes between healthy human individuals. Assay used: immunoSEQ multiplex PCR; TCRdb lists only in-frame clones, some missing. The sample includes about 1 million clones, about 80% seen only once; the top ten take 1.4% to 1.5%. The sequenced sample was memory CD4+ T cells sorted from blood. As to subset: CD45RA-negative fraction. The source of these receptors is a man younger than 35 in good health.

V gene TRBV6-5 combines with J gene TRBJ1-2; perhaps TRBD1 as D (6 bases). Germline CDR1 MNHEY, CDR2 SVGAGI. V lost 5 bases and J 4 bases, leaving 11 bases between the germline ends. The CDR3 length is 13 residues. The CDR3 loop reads CASSDPDSYGYTF. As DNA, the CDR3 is TGTGCCAGCAGTGACCCGGACAGCTATGGCTACACCTTC.

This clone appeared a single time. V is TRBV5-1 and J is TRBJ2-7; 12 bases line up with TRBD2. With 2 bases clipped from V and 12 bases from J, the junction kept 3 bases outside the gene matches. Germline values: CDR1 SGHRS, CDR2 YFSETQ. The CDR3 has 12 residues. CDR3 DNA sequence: TGCGCCAGCAGCTTAGAGGGACTAGCGGGGTACTTC. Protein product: CASSLEGLAGYF.

The CDR3 nucleotides read TGTGCCAGCAGCCCAACACAGGGGGATAACTATGGCTACACCTTC. Its translation: CASSPTQGDNYGYTF. This chain links TRBV16 with TRBJ1-2; 8 bases match TRBD1. The V gene end was trimmed by 4 bases and the J gene end by 1 base; junction bases not matched to a gene: 5. Germline CDR1 and CDR2: KGHSY and FQNENV. The CDR3 is 15 amino acids.

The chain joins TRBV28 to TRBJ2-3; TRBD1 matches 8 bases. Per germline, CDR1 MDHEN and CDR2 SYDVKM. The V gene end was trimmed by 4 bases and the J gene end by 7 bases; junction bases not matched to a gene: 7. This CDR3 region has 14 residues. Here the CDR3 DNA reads TGTGCCAGCAGTTCAGGGGGCCTGGGTAATACGCAGTATTTT. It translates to CASSSGGLGNTQYF.

In nucleotides, the CDR3 is TGTGCCGGGTCGACAGGGGGTTGGGATCGGCCCTACGAGCAGTACTTC. This codes for CAGSTGGWDRPYEQYF. The rearrangement uses TRBV27 and TRBJ2-7; 9 bases fit TRBD1. Germline values: CDR1 MNHEY, CDR2 SMNVEV (reference sequence). The length of the CDR3 is 16 residues. The junction had 16 bases not matched to a gene; V was cut back by 11 bases and J by 2 bases.

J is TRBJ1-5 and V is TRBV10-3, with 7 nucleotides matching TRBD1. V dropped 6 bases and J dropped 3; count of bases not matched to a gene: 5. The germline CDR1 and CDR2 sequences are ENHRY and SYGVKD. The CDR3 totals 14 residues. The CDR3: CAISRDRTNQPQHF. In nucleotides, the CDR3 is TGTGCCATCAGCAGGGACAGAACCAATCAGCCCCAGCATTTT.

CDR3 sequence: CASSQGLAGGIGETQYF. The CDR3 bases are TGCGCCAGCAGCCAGGGACTAGCGGGAGGGATAGGAGAGACCCAGTACTTC. This chain uses TRBV4-3 with TRBJ2-5, with 16 bases lining up with TRBD2. The CDR3 consists of 17 residues. V was clipped by 3 bases and J by 4 bases; unmatched bases: 5. From germline, CDR1 is LGHNA and CDR2 YSLEER.

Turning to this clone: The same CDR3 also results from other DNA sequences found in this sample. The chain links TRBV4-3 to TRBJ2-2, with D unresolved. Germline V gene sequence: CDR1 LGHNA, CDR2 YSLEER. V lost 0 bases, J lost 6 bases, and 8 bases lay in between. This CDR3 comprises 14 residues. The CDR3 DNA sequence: TGCGCCAGCAGCCAAGAAGGACCAGCCGGGGAGCTGTTTTTT. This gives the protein CASSQEGPAGELFF.

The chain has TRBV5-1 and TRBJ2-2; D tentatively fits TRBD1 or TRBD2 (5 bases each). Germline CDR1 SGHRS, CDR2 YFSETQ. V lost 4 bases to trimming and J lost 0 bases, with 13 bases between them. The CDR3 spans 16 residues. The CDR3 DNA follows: TGCGCCAGCAGCCCTACCCGGGGCGCGAACACCGGGGAGCTGTTTTTT. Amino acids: CASSPTRGANTGELFF.

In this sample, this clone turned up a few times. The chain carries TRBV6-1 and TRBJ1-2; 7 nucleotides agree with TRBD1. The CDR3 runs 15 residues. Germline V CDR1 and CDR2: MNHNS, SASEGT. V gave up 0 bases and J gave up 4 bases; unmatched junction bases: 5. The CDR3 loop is CASSEAGQATYGYTF. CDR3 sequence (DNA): TGTGCCAGCAGTGAAGCCGGACAGGCTACCTATGGCTACACCTTC.

The CDR3 nucleotides are TGCGCCAGCAGCCGGGACCCCTCCTACGAGCAGTACTTC. Translating it yields CASSRDPSYEQYF. This chain joins TRBV5-1 and TRBJ2-7; D might be TRBD1 or TRBD2, each matching 5 bases. Between the trimmed V and J ends, which lost 4 bases and 0 bases, there was a span of 8 bases. The CDR3 has 13 residues. Germline values: CDR1 SGHRS, CDR2 YFSETQ.

The DNA for the CDR3 is TGCGCCAGCAGCTTGATGGGGGGCGCGTCAAACACCGGGGAGCTGTTTTTT. Its protein is CASSLMGGASNTGELFF. The chain has TRBV5-1 and TRBJ2-2; D is possibly TRBD1 or TRBD2 (6 bases each). V was cut by 1 base and J by 2 bases, with 15 bases left in between. Germline-derived CDR1 and CDR2 are SGHRS and YFSETQ. This CDR3 is built from 17 residues.

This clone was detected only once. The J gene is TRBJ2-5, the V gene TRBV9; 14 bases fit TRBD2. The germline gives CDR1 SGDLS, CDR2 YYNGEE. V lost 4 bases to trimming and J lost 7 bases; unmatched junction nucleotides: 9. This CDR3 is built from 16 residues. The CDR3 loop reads CASSPQTSGGAGTQYF. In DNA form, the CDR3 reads TGTGCCAGCAGCCCCCAGACTAGCGGGGGGGCAGGGACCCAGTACTTC.

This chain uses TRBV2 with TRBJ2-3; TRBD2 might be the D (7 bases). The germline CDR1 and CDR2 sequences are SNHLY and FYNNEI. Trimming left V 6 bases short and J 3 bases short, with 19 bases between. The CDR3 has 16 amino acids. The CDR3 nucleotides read TGTGCCAGCAGCCGGGCTACAGGGAGGGCGACAGATACGCAGTATTTT. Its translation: CASSRATGRATDTQYF. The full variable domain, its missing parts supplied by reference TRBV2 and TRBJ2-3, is EPEVTQTPSHQVTQMGQEVILRCVPISNHLYFYWYRQILGQKVEFLVSFYNNEISEKSEIFDDQFSVERPDGSNFTLKIRSTKLEDSAMYFCASSRATGRATDTQYFGPGTRLTVL.

The CDR3 here is CASSFTGDSNQPQHF. In nucleotides, the CDR3 is TGTGCCAGCAGCTTTACAGGGGATAGCAATCAGCCCCAGCATTTT. V gene TRBV7-6 combines with J gene TRBJ1-5; 7 bases are a match to TRBD1. Unmatched junction bases numbered 2, after V lost 3 bases and J lost 0 bases. The V gene's germline CDR1 is SGHVS and CDR2 FNYEAQ. The CDR3 sequence is 15 residues long.

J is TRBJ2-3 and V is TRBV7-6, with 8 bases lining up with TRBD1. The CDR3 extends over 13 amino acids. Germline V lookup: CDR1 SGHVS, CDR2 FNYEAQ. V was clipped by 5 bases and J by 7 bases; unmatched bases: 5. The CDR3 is CASSKGQGYTQYF. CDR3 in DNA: TGTGCCAGCAGCAAAGGACAGGGCTATACGCAGTATTTT.

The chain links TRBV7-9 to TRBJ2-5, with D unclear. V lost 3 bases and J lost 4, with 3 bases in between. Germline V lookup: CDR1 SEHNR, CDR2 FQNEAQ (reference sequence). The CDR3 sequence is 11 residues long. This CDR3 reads CASSFAETQYF. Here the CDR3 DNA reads TGTGCCAGCAGCTTTGCAGAGACCCAGTACTTC. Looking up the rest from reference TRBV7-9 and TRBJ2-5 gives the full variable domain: DTGVSQNPRHKITKRGQNVTFRCDPISEHNRLYWYRQTLGQGPEFLTYFQNEAQLEKSRLLSDRFSAERPKGSFSTLEIQRTEQGDSAMYLCASSFAETQYFGPGTRLLVL.

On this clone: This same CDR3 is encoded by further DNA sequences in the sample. CDR3 amino acids: CASSLGQNTDTQYF. The CDR3 DNA is TGCGCCAGCAGCCTGGGACAGAACACAGATACGCAGTATTTT. The chain links TRBV5-1 to TRBJ2-3; TRBD1 agrees at 7 bases. Germline V gene lookup returns CDR1 SGHRS and CDR2 YFSETQ. The CDR3 runs 14 residues. The V gene end was trimmed by 4 bases and the J gene end by 2 bases; junction bases not matched to a gene: 4.

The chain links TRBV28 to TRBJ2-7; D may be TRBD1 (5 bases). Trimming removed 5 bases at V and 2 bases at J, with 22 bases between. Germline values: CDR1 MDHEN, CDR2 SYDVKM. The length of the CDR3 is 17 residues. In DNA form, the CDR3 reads TGTGCCAGCAGTATAGGCCCCTCGGCAGGGAAACCCTACGAGCAGTACTTC. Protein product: CASSIGPSAGKPYEQYF.

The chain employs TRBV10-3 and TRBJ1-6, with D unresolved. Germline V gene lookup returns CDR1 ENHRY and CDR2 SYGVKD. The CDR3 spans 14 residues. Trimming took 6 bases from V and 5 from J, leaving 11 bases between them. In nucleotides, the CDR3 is TGTGCCATCAGAAAGGCAGCGGATAATTCACCCCTCCACTTT. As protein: CAIRKAADNSPLHF.

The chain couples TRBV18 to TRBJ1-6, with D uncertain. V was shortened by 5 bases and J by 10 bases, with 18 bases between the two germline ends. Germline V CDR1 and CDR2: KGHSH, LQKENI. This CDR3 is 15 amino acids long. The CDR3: CASSGNQGAGSPLHF. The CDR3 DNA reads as TGTGCCAGCTCAGGAAACCAAGGAGCTGGGTCACCCCTCCACTTT.

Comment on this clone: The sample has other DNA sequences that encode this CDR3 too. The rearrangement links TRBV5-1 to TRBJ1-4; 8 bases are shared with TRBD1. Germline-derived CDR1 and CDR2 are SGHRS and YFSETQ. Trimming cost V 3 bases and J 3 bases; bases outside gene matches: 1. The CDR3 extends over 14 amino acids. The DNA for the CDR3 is TGCGCCAGCAGCTCAGGGGGCTCTAATGAAAAACTGTTTTTT. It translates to CASSSGGSNEKLFF.

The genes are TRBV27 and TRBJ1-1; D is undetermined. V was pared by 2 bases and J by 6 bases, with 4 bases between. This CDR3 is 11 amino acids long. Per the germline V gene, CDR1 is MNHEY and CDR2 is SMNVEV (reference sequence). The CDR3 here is CASSLRAEAFF. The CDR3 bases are TGTGCCAGCAGTTTAAGGGCTGAAGCTTTCTTT.

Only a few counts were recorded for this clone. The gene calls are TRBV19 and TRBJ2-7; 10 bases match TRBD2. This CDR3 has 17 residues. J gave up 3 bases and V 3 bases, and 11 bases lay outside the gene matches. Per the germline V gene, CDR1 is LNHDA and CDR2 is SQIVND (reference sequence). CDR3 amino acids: CASSILERGGLSYEQYF. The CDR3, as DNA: TGTGCCAGTAGTATTCTAGAGCGGGGGGGCCTTAGCTACGAGCAGTACTTC.

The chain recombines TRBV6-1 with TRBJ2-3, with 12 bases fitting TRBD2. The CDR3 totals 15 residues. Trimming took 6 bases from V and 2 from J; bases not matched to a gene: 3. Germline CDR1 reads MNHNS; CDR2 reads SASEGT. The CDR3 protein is CASRWTSGATDTQYF. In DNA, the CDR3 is TGTGCCAGCAGATGGACTAGCGGGGCCACAGATACGCAGTATTTT.

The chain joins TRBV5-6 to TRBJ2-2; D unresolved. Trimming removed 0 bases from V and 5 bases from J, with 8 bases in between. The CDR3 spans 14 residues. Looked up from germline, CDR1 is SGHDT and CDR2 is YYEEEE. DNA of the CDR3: TGTGCCAGCAGCTTGGCTTTTAATACCGGGGAGCTGTTTTTT. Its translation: CASSLAFNTGELFF.

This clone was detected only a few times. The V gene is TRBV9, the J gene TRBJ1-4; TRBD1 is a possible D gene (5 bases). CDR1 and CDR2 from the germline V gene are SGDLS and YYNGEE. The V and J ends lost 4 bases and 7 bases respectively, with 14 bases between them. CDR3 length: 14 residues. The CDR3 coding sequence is TGTGCCAGCAGCCCCGCGGGGGGGGGTGAAAAACTGTTTTTT. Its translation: CASSPAGGGEKLFF.

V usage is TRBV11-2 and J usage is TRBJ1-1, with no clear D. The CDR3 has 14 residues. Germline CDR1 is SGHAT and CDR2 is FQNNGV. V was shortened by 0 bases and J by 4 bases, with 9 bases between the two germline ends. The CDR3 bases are TGTGCCAGCAGCTTAGATATCTTGAGCACTGAAGCTTTCTTT. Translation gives CASSLDILSTEAFF.

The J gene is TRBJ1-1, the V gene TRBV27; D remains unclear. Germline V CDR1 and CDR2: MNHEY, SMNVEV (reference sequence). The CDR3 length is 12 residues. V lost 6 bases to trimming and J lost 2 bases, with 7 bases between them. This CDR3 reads CASRGLNTEAFF. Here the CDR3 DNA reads TGTGCCAGCAGAGGACTTAACACTGAAGCTTTCTTT.

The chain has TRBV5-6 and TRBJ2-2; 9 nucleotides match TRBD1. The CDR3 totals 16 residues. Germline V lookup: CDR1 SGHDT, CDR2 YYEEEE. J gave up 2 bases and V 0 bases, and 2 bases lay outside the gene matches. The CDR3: CASSLADRGNTGELFF. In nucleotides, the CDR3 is TGTGCCAGCAGCTTGGCGGACAGGGGCAACACCGGGGAGCTGTTTTTT. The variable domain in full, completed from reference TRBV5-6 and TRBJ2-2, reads DAGVTQSPTHLIKTRGQQVTLRCSPKSGHDTVSWYQQALGQGPQFIFQYYEEEERQRGNFPDRFSGHQFPNYSSELNVNALLLGDSALYLCASSLADRGNTGELFFGEGSRLTVL.

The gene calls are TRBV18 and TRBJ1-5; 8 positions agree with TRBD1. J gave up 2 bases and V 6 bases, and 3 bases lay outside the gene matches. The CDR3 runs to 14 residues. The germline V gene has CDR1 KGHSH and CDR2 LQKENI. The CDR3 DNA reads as TGTGCCAGCTCGACGACAGGGGGCAATCAGCCCCAGCATTTT. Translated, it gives CASSTTGGNQPQHF.

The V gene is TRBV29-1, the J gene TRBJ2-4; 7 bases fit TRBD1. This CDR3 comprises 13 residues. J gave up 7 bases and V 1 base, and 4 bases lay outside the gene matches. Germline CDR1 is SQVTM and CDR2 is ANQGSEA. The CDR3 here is CSVEGKGANIQYF. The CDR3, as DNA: TGCAGCGTTGAAGGCAAGGGGGCGAACATTCAGTACTTC.